This T cell receptor beta chain was sequenced during a study of early T cells in non-severe SARS-CoV-2 infection. The CDR3 extends over 16 amino acids. Germline V lookup: CDR1 SGHAT, CDR2 FQDESV (reference sequence). The junction had 5 bases not matched to a gene; V was cut back by 4 bases and J by 2 bases. This clonotype was seen only once. Separate cDNA molecules each had unique molecular identifiers attached to them. TCRdb reprocessed the 5' RACE reads with MiXCR, giving one entry per CDR3 protein. In the table there are over 45,000 distinct CDR3 sequences, approximately 15% of which are singletons.

The V call is TRBV11-1, the J call TRBJ2-3; 11 nucleotides match TRBD2. Sequenced material: whole blood, taken at baseline. The TCR comes from an adult who was a healthcare worker with PCR-confirmed SARS-CoV-2 infection or an uninfected control (not recorded which). CDR3 in amino acids: CASSSRLAGYTDTQYF. The CDR3 nucleotides are TGTGCCAGCAGCTCAAGACTAGCGGGGTACACAGATACGCAGTATTTT. Drawing the rest from reference TRBV11-1 and TRBJ2-3, the complete variable domain is EAEVAQSPRYKITEKSQAVAFWCDPISGHATLYWYRQILGQGPELLVQFQDESVVDDSQLPKDRFSAERLKGVDSTLKIQPAELGDSAMYLCASSSRLAGYTDTQYFGPGTRLTVL.